Shown below are 17 T cell receptor beta chains from a single sample sequenced in a study of blood T cell repertoires in COVID-19. Only in-frame clones appear in the TCRdb table, and some are missing; sequencing was by immunoSEQ multiplex PCR. Among around 330,000 clones listed, approximately 88% were seen once. The sample was PBMCs or T cells enriched from blood (not recorded which). The receptors were sampled from a woman aged 18 to 35 who had recovered from COVID-19.

The chain is built from TRBV5-4 and TRBJ2-3, with 9 bases aligning to TRBD2. In germline, CDR1 is SGHNT, CDR2 YYREEE (reference sequence). The junction had 11 bases not matched to a gene; V was cut back by 3 bases and J by 3 bases. The CDR3 is 17 residues long. CDR3 nucleotide sequence: TGTGCCAGCAGCTCCTGGGGCGGGAGGGCTCTAACAGATACGCAGTATTTT. Amino acids: CASSSWGGRALTDTQYF.

The V call is TRBV6-2 or TRBV6-3, the J call TRBJ2-1; the match to TRBD2 covers 9 bases. The CDR3 is 18 residues long. CDR1 and CDR2 (germline): MNHEY, SVGEGT. Germline trimming cut 2 bases from V and 0 bases from J; bases unmatched to any gene: 8. The CDR3 sequence is CASSYPLPTSGSYNEQFF. DNA for the CDR3: TGTGCCAGCAGTTACCCTCTCCCGACTAGCGGCTCCTACAATGAGCAGTTCTTC.

The chain recombines TRBV12-5 with TRBJ1-1; D not resolved. The V and J ends lost 4 bases and 7 bases respectively, with 13 bases between them. The CDR3 consists of 13 residues. Germline CDR1 LGHNT, CDR2 FRNRAP. CDR3 amino acids: CASGSGIRGEAFF. In DNA, the CDR3 is TGTGCTAGTGGTTCGGGAATCCGGGGTGAAGCTTTCTTT. Variable domain in full (rest from reference TRBV12-5 and TRBJ1-1): DARVTQTPRHKVTEMGQEVTMRCQPILGHNTVFWYRQTMMQGLELLAYFRNRAPLDDSGMPKDRFSAEMPDATLATLKIQPSEPRDSAVYFCASGSGIRGEAFFGQGTRLTVV.

V is TRBV27 and J is TRBJ1-5; 9 positions match TRBD1. This CDR3 contains 12 residues. Trimming at V came to 8 bases and at J to 6 bases, leaving 2 bases not matched to a gene. Germline CDR1 is MNHEY and CDR2 is SMNVEV (reference sequence). The CDR3 here is CASGTGSQPQHF. CDR3 in DNA: TGTGCCAGCGGGACAGGGAGTCAGCCCCAGCATTTT.

The V call is TRBV19, the J call TRBJ1-5; D is unresolved. There are 15 residues in the CDR3. From germline, CDR1 is LNHDA and CDR2 SQIVND (reference sequence). V lost 7 bases and J lost 1, with 14 bases in between. CDR3 in DNA: TGTGCCAGTACCGCTCGGGTTTTGAGCAATCAGCCCCAGCATTTT. It translates to CASTARVLSNQPQHF. Looking up the rest from reference TRBV19 and TRBJ1-5 gives the full variable domain: DGGITQSPKYLFRKEGQNVTLSCEQNLNHDAMYWYRQDPGQGLRLIYYSQIVNDFQKGDIAEGYSVSREKKESFPLTVTSAQKNPTAFYLCASTARVLSNQPQHFGDGTRLSIL.

This chain connects TRBV7-9 to TRBJ1-6; D might be TRBD1 (5 bases). Trimming cost V 0 bases and J 9 bases, with 9 bases left between them. Per germline, CDR1 SEHNR and CDR2 FQNEAQ (reference sequence). The CDR3 has 14 amino acids. The CDR3 here is CASSLAGGSSPLHF. CDR3 nucleotide sequence: TGTGCCAGCAGCTTAGCCGGGGGAAGTTCACCCCTCCACTTT. The complete variable domain, with remaining parts taken from reference TRBV7-9 and TRBJ1-6, reads DTGVSQNPRHKITKRGQNVTFRCDPISEHNRLYWYRQTLGQGPEFLTYFQNEAQLEKSRLLSDRFSAERPKGSFSTLEIQRTEQGDSAMYLCASSLAGGSSPLHFGNGTRLTVT.

The CDR3 reads CASRAVLAGVYNEQFF. In DNA form, the CDR3 reads TGTGCCAGCAGGGCCGTTCTAGCGGGGGTCTACAATGAGCAGTTCTTC. This sequence joins TRBV28 and TRBJ2-1; 10 nucleotides line up with TRBD2. Looked up from germline, CDR1 is MDHEN and CDR2 is SYDVKM. Trimming at V came to 6 bases and at J to 3 bases, leaving 8 bases not matched to a gene. The CDR3 consists of 16 residues.

The chain links TRBV2 to TRBJ2-7, with TRBD1 matching 8 bases. The junction had 8 bases not matched to a gene; V was cut back by 7 bases and J by 0 bases. The length of the CDR3 is 15 residues. Germline V CDR1 and CDR2: SNHLY, FYNNEI. The CDR3 sequence: CASTEGTGLSYEQYF. CDR3 nucleotides: TGTGCCAGCACGGAGGGGACAGGCCTCTCCTACGAGCAGTACTTC. Based on the CDR3 plus reference TRBV2 and TRBJ2-7, the full variable domain is EPEVTQTPSHQVTQMGQEVILRCVPISNHLYFYWYRQILGQKVEFLVSFYNNEISEKSEIFDDQFSVERPDGSNFTLKIRSTKLEDSAMYFCASTEGTGLSYEQYFGPGTRLTVT.

This clone has more than one count but fewer than ten. The V call is TRBV5-1, the J call TRBJ2-7; 10 nucleotides align to TRBD2. From germline, CDR1 is SGHRS and CDR2 YFSETQ. Trimming removed 1 base from V and 3 bases from J; junction bases left unmatched: 7. The length of the CDR3 is 16 residues. Here the CDR3 DNA reads TGCGCCAGCAGCTTGACTAGCGGGGTAGGGTACTACGAGCAGTACTTC. Amino acid sequence: CASSLTSGVGYYEQYF.

The chain couples TRBV7-9 to TRBJ1-1; 7 bases are a match to TRBD1. There are 14 residues in the CDR3. In germline, CDR1 is SEHNR, CDR2 FQNEAQ (reference sequence). V dropped 4 bases and J dropped 5; count of bases not matched to a gene: 7. This chain's CDR3 is CASSSMGQPTEAFF. CDR3 nucleotide sequence: TGTGCCAGCAGCTCGATGGGACAGCCTACTGAAGCTTTCTTT.

The chain has TRBV14 and TRBJ2-5, with 11 positions matching TRBD2. The CDR3 extends over 17 amino acids. Germline assignment: CDR1 SGHDN and CDR2 FVKESK. The V gene end was trimmed by 1 base and the J gene end by 1 base; junction bases not matched to a gene: 5. The CDR3 reads CASSQVGTSGLQETQYF. The CDR3 nucleotides are TGTGCCAGCAGCCAAGTCGGGACTAGCGGACTCCAAGAGACCCAGTACTTC. Together with reference TRBV14 and TRBJ2-5, the CDR3 gives the full variable domain: EAGVTQFPSHSVIEKGQTVTLRCDPISGHDNLYWYRRVMGKEIKFLLHFVKESKQDESGMPNNRFLAERTGGTYSTLKVQPAELEDSGVYFCASSQVGTSGLQETQYFGPGTRLLVL.

V usage is TRBV6-5 and J usage is TRBJ1-1, with D tentatively TRBD1 (5 bases). Germline V gene lookup returns CDR1 MNHEY and CDR2 SVGAGI. The CDR3 is 16 residues long. V lost 2 bases and J 2 bases, leaving 15 bases between the germline ends. CDR3: CASSYPPGTGNTEAFF. DNA for the CDR3: TGTGCCAGCAGTTACCCCCCCGGGACTGGTAACACTGAAGCTTTCTTT.

The chain has TRBV28 and TRBJ1-2, with 7 bases that match TRBD1. The germline gives CDR1 MDHEN, CDR2 SYDVKM. Unmatched junction bases numbered 11, after V lost 3 bases and J lost 4 bases. This CDR3 spans 16 amino acids. The CDR3, as DNA: TGTGCCAGCAGTTTGGGGGACACCCCAGGGGGCTATGGCTACACCTTC. Protein product: CASSLGDTPGGYGYTF.

The chain combines TRBV28 with TRBJ1-2, with a weak D call TRBD1 (5 bases). CDR1 is MDHEN and CDR2 is SYDVKM in the germline V gene. The V gene lost 7 bases and the J gene lost 4 bases, with 16 bases spanning the gap. The CDR3 totals 14 residues. CDR3 DNA sequence: TGTGCCAGCAATCTCCCGGGCGGGGGCTATGGCTACACCTTC. Its translation: CASNLPGGGYGYTF.

This chain uses TRBV11-2 with TRBJ1-4; a possible D gene is TRBD1 (5 bases). Germline-derived CDR1 and CDR2 are SGHAT and FQNNGV. Trimming left V 0 bases short and J 2 bases short, with 7 bases between. The CDR3 runs to 15 residues. The CDR3 protein is CASSLDGGTNEKLFF. CDR3 DNA: TGTGCCAGCAGCTTAGATGGGGGGACTAATGAAAAACTGTTTTTT.

The V and J genes are TRBV4-3 and TRBJ2-5; 7 positions agree with TRBD1. The germline CDR1 and CDR2 sequences are LGHNA and YSLEER. This CDR3 contains 16 residues. V was clipped by 1 base and J by 2 bases; unmatched bases: 7. The CDR3 DNA follows: TGCGCCAGCAGCCAAGGACATTTACAGGGGCAAGAGACCCAGTACTTC. This gives the protein CASSQGHLQGQETQYF.

The gene calls are TRBV6-5 and TRBJ2-1; no definite D call. CDR3 length equals 15 residues. The germline CDR1 and CDR2 sequences are MNHEY and SVGAGI. Trimming took 0 bases from V and 4 from J, leaving 10 bases between them. As DNA, the CDR3 is TGTGCCAGCAGTTACTCCGTTGTGACTTACAATGAGCAGTTCTTC. Protein product: CASSYSVVTYNEQFF.